These T cell receptor beta chains were read from a single sample in a study of cytomegalovirus exposure and HLA in healthy donors. TCRdb keeps only in-frame clones here, not all; method: immunoSEQ multiplex PCR. The table records about 110,000 clones, around 85% of them present only once. Sequences were obtained from PBMCs. The source is a woman younger than 30 in good health and CMV-seronegative. The CDR3 runs from the conserved cysteine through the conserved F or W. The D gene is left open where the match is weak. Clone size is stated in some rows and not others, as once, few, many or a class when expanded.

clone_size,v_call,j_call,d_call,cdr3_nt,cdr3_aa
.,TRBV5-1,TRBJ1-1,.,TGCGCCAGCAGCTCTAACGACAGGCTCAACACTGAAGCTTTCTTT,CASSSNDRLNTEAFF
.,TRBV11-2,TRBJ2-1,.,TGTGCCAGCAGCTTAGGGACAATAACTAACAATGAGCAGTTCTTC,CASSLGTITNNEQFF
.,TRBV7-9,TRBJ1-5,.,TGTGCCAGCAGCCCTTTCGCGGGTCAGCCCCAGCATTTT,CASSPFAGQPQHF
.,TRBV5-1,TRBJ1-1,.,TGCGCCAGCAGAAAGGACAGCTATGCTGAAGCTTTCTTT,CASRKDSYAEAFF
.,TRBV9,TRBJ1-1,TRBD1,TGTGCCAGCAGCGTCGACAGGGTCACTGAAGCTTTCTTT,CASSVDRVTEAFF
.,TRBV12-5,TRBJ1-1,TRBD1,TGTGCTAGTGGTTCGTGGACAGGGGGCACTGAAGCTTTCTTT,CASGSWTGGTEAFF
.,TRBV7-9,TRBJ2-1,TRBD1,TGTGCCAGCAGCTGGGACAGGGGACAAGGCTACAATGAGCAGTTCTTC,CASSWDRGQGYNEQFF
.,TRBV15,TRBJ2-5,TRBD2,TGTGCCACCAGCAGAGGTCTCGGGGCTAGCGGACAAGAGACCCAGTACTTC,CATSRGLGASGQETQYF
.,TRBV27,TRBJ1-5,.,TGTGCCAGCAGTTTAGGCGAGGGTCAGCCCCAGCATTTT,CASSLGEGQPQHF
few,TRBV7-9,TRBJ2-3,.,TGTGCCAGCAGCCTCAGTCGGTTTCGGGAAGGCCCGAGCACAGATACGCAGTATTTT,CASSLSRFREGPSTDTQYF
once,TRBV18,TRBJ2-7,TRBD1,TGTGCCAGCTCACCCGGACAGGGGGTATACGAGCAGTACTTC,CASSPGQGVYEQYF
.,TRBV4-1,TRBJ2-1,.,TGCGCCAGCAGCCAGGATAGACTGCAAAGCTCCTACAATGAGCAGTTCTTC,CASSQDRLQSSYNEQFF
.,TRBV9,TRBJ1-2,.,TGTGCCAGCAGCGTAGAGGGGGGGGATGGCTACACCTTC,CASSVEGGDGYTF
.,TRBV19,TRBJ1-1,TRBD1,TGTGCCAGTAGTATATCCACAGGGGCTGAAGCTTTCTTT,CASSISTGAEAFF
.,TRBV11-2,TRBJ1-5,TRBD1,TGTGCCAGCAGCTTAGCATTTGGGCAGGGGGGTAATCAGCCCCAGCATTTT,CASSLAFGQGGNQPQHF
.,TRBV6-1,TRBJ2-3,TRBD1,TGTGCCAGCAGTGAAGCCGGGACAGTCAGCACAGATACGCAGTATTTT,CASSEAGTVSTDTQYF
.,TRBV28,TRBJ1-1,TRBD1,TGTGCCAGCAGTAAGACAGGGTTGAACACTGAAGCTTTCTTT,CASSKTGLNTEAFF
.,TRBV11-2,TRBJ2-7,.,TGTGCCAGCAGCCCAGCGGCAGTTAGCTCCTACGAGCAGTACTTC,CASSPAAVSSYEQYF